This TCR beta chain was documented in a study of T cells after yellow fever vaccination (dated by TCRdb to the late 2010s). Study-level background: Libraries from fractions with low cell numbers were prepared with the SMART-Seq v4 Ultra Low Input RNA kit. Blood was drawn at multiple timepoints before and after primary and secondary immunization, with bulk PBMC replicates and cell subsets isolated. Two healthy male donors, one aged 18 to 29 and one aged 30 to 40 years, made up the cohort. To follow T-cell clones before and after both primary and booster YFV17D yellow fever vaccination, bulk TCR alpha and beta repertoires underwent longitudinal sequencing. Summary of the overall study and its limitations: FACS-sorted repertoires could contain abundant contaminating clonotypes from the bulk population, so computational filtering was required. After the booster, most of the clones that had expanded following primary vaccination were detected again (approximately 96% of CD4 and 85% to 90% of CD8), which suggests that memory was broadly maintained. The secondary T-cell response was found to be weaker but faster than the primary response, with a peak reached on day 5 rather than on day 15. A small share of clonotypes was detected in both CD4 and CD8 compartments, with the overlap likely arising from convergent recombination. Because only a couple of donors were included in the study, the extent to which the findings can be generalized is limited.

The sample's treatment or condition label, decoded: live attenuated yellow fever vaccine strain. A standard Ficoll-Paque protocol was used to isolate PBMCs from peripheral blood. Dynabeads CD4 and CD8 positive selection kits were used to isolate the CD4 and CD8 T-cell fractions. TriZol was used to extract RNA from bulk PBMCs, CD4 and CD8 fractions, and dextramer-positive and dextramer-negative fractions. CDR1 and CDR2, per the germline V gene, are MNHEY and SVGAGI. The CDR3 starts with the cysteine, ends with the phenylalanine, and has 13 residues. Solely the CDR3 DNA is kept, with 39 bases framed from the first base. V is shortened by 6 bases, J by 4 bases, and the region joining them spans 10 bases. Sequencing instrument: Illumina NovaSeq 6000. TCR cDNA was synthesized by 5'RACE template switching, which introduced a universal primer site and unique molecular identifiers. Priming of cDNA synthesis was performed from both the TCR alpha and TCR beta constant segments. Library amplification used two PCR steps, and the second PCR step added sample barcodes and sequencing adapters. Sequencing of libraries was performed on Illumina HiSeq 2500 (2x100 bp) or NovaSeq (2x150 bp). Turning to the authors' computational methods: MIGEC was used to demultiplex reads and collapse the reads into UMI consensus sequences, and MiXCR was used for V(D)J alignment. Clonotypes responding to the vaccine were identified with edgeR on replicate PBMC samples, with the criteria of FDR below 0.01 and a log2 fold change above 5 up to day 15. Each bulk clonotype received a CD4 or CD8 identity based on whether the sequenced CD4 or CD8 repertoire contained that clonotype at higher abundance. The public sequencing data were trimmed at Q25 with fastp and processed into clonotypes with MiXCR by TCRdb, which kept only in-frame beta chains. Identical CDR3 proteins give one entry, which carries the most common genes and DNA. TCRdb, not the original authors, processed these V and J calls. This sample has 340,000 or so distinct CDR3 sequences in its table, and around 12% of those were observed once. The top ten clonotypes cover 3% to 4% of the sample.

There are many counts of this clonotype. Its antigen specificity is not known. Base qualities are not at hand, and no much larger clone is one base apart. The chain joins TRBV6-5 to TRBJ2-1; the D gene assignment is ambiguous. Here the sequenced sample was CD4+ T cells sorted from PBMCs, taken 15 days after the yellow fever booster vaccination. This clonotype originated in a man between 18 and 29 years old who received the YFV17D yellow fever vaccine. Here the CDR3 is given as CASRAVGYNEQFF. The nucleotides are TGTGCCAGCAGGGCGGTGGGGTACAATGAGCAGTTCTTC.